The rows below give T cell receptor beta chains drawn from one sample of a study of CD8 T cells in Susac syndrome. TCRdb re-analysed the immunoSEQ multiplex PCR reads in MiXCR, keeping a single row per CDR3 protein. The sample has around 200,000 distinct CDR3 sequences; approximately 90% are singletons. The specimen sequenced was CD8+ T cells from PBMCs. These receptor sequences come from a human donor with multiple sclerosis. Each CDR3 is given with its conserved first and last residue. The D gene is left open where the match is weak. Size is omitted from some rows. Given values are once, few, many or a class for expanded clones.

CDR3	DNA	size	V	J	D
CASSLSSGYTF	TGTGCCAGCAGCTTATCTTCTGGCTACACCTTC	NA	TRBV7-9	TRBJ1-2	NA
CATRPSGGETQYF	TGTGCCACCAGACCATCAGGGGGAGAGACCCAGTACTTC	NA	TRBV24-1	TRBJ2-5	TRBD1
CASSHSGSPAYEQYF	TGTGCCAGCAGTCACTCCGGGTCCCCGGCCTACGAGCAGTACTTC	NA	TRBV27	TRBJ2-7	NA
CASTPTGPRWEQYF	TGTGCCAGCACCCCTACGGGACCGCGATGGGAGCAGTACTTC	NA	TRBV7-8	TRBJ2-7	NA
CASSITHLTGELFF	TGTGCCAGTAGTATCACCCATCTCACCGGGGAGCTGTTTTTT	NA	TRBV19	TRBJ2-2	NA
CASSPHITGELFF	TGTGCCAGCAGCCCCCATATCACCGGGGAGCTGTTTTTT	few	TRBV3-1	TRBJ2-2	NA
CASSRSSYNEQFF	TGTGCCAGCTCTAGGAGCTCCTACAATGAGCAGTTCTTC	once	TRBV6-5	TRBJ2-1	NA
CASSQPLGTSEQYF	TGCGCCAGCAGCCAGCCCTTAGGGACGAGCGAGCAGTACTTC	NA	TRBV4-1	TRBJ2-7	NA
CATSSSPGTIETGELFF	TGTGCCACCAGTTCAAGCCCGGGGACGATTGAAACCGGGGAGCTGTTTTTT	NA	TRBV24-1	TRBJ2-2	NA
CASSPGLGKYNEQFF	TGTGCCAGCAGCCCGGGACTCGGGAAGTACAATGAGCAGTTCTTC	NA	TRBV9	TRBJ2-1	NA
CASSSKLGEEYEQYF	TGTGCCAGCAGCTCAAAACTAGGGGAAGAATACGAGCAGTACTTC	NA	TRBV14	TRBJ2-7	NA
CASSQEGTSRTGELFF	TGCGCCAGCAGCCAAGAGGGGACTAGCCGGACCGGGGAGCTGTTTTTT	NA	TRBV4-1	TRBJ2-2	TRBD2
CASSSRGHYGYTF	TGTGCCAGCAGTTCCAGGGGACACTATGGCTACACCTTC	NA	TRBV12-3/TRBV12-4	TRBJ1-2	NA
CSAPREGGGTEAFF	TGCAGTGCCCCCCGGGAAGGGGGAGGAACTGAAGCTTTCTTT	NA	TRBV20-1	TRBJ1-1	NA
CASSAGPRAPLHF	TGTGCCAGTAGTGCAGGCCCGAGGGCACCCCTCCACTTT	once	TRBV19	TRBJ1-6	NA
CASSLRQGMNTEAFF	TGTGCCAGCAGCCTAAGACAGGGAATGAACACTGAAGCTTTCTTT	NA	TRBV3-1	TRBJ1-1	TRBD1
CASSIGGTVLYTF	TGTGCCAGTAGTATCGGCGGGACAGTATTATACACCTTC	NA	TRBV19	TRBJ1-2	TRBD1
CASSQDRLAAGELFF	TGCGCCAGCAGCCAAGATAGACTAGCGGCCGGGGAGCTGTTTTTT	NA	TRBV4-3	TRBJ2-2	TRBD2
CASTVPGQAFYGYTF	TGTGCCAGCACCGTCCCGGGACAGGCATTCTATGGCTACACCTTC	NA	TRBV2	TRBJ1-2	TRBD1
CASSQRLAGARSFYEQYF	TGTGCCAGCAGCCAAAGACTAGCGGGAGCCCGCTCGTTTTACGAGCAGTACTTC	NA	TRBV3-1	TRBJ2-7	TRBD2
CATSDKRLAGGPGGELFF	TGTGCCACCAGTGATAAACGACTAGCGGGGGGGCCCGGCGGGGAGCTGTTTTTT	once	TRBV24-1	TRBJ2-2	TRBD2
CASGLPPLAGEISTDTQYF	TGTGCTAGTGGTTTGCCTCCACTAGCGGGGGAGATAAGCACAGATACGCAGTATTTT	once	TRBV12-5	TRBJ2-3	TRBD2
CASSSRRSGSSTDTQYF	TGTGCCAGCAGCTCCAGGCGTAGCGGTTCTAGCACAGATACGCAGTATTTT	few	TRBV9	TRBJ2-3	NA
CASSLAGVGYNEQFF	TGTGCCAGCAGTTTAGCGGGAGTGGGCTACAATGAGCAGTTCTTC	NA	TRBV7-9	TRBJ2-1	TRBD2
CASSQVKEGAKYF	TGCGCCAGCAGCCAAGTGAAAGAGGGGGCGAAGTATTTT	NA	TRBV4-1	TRBJ2-3	TRBD1
CASSLEGQPTTQYF	TGTGCCAGCAGCTTAGAAGGACAGCCAACGACCCAGTACTTC	NA	TRBV7-6	TRBJ2-5	NA
CASSYLRTPYLTDTQYF	TGTGCCAGCAGTTACCTTCGGACACCTTACCTCACAGATACGCAGTATTTT	NA	TRBV6-2/TRBV6-3	TRBJ2-3	NA